This T cell receptor beta chain was observed in a study of cytomegalovirus exposure and HLA in healthy donors. Study-level points and caveats: Later on, an analysis found that several of the most significant clusters appeared to be linked to common viral pathogens, which included parvovirus B19.

The PCR employed 60 Vbeta primers together with 13 Jbeta primers. Only in-frame clones appear in the TCRdb table, and some are missing; sequencing was by immunoSEQ multiplex PCR. The table includes about 100,000 clones, around 77% detected once. A word on this clone: Its antigen is unidentified.

V shed 5 bases, J shed 4 bases, and the junction held 6 bases outside the gene matches. Germline V gene sequence: CDR1 SGHTA, CDR2 FQGTGA. This CDR3 has 14 residues. The chain joins TRBV7-3 to TRBJ2-5; 8 bases agree with TRBD1. Material: PBMCs. The source is a male donor in good health and CMV-seronegative. CDR3 bases: TGTGCCAGCAGCGCCCAGGGGGCTGGAGAGACCCAGTACTTC. Its translation is CASSAQGAGETQYF.